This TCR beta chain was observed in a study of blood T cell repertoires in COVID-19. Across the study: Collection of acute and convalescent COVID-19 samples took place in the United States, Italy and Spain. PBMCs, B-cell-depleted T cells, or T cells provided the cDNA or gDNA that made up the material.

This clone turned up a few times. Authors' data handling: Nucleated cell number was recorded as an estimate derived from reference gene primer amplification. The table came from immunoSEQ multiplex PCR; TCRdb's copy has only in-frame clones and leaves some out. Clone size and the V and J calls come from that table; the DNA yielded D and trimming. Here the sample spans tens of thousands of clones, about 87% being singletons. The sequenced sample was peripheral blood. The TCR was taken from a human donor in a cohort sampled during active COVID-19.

CDR3 DNA: TGTGCCAGCAGTAAGGAGACCGACAGCTACGAGCAGTACTTC. Its protein product is CASSKETDSYEQYF. The rearrangement joins TRBV5-4 to TRBJ2-7; tentatively, D is TRBD1 (5 bases). V was shortened by 5 bases and J by 3 bases, with 15 bases between the two germline ends. Per the germline V gene, CDR1 is SGHNT and CDR2 is YYREEE (reference sequence). The CDR3 is made up of 14 amino acids.